Following are 25 T cell receptor beta chains from one sample sequenced in a study of post-analysis software for immune sequencing data. Notes on the study in general: Comparison of patients with controls showed five TRBV segments more frequent in patients, TRBV5-6, TRBV5-1 and TRBV20-1 among them.

Prepared TCR beta cDNA libraries contained unique molecular identifiers. TCRdb used MiXCR to reprocess the PCR reads, holding one entry per CDR3 protein. The data hold a few hundred thousand distinct CDR3 sequences, with roughly 40% observed a single time. Their antigen targets remain unknown. Sequencing input: blood. The receptors come from a girl aged 2 to 10 with multiple sclerosis.

The chain recombines TRBV29-1 with TRBJ2-1, with 11 bases fitting TRBD2. Losses at the gene ends were 7 bases for V and 2 bases for J; bases not matched to a gene: 10. Germline assignment: CDR1 SQVTM and CDR2 ANQGSEA. The CDR3 length is 16 residues. CDR3 in DNA: TGCAGCGCCCCCCTCCTAGCGGGGGGAGCCTACAATGAGCAGTTCTTC. Protein product: CSAPLLAGGAYNEQFF.

The chain employs TRBV5-1 and TRBJ2-1; D unresolved. Trimming pared 0 bases from V and 3 bases from J, leaving 13 bases between. The germline gives CDR1 SGHRS, CDR2 YFSETQ. This CDR3 has 16 amino acids. This CDR3 reads CASSLVGSPSYNEQFF. The CDR3 coding sequence is TGCGCCAGCAGCTTGGTAGGTTCTCCAAGCTACAATGAGCAGTTCTTC.

J is TRBJ2-7 and V is TRBV27; 9 bases align to TRBD2. CDR3 size: 15 residues. J was trimmed by 3 bases and V by 5 bases; bases with no gene match: 8. Germline V gene sequence: CDR1 MNHEY, CDR2 SMNVEV (reference sequence). The CDR3 DNA sequence: TGTGCCAGCAGTCTCCGGGGGACTAGCTTCTACGAGCAGTACTTC. Translation: CASSLRGTSFYEQYF.

The V and J genes are TRBV6-6 and TRBJ2-5, with D perhaps TRBD2 (5 bases). The CDR3 contains 15 residues. CDR1 is MNHNY, CDR2 SVGAGI, per germline (reference sequence). Trimming removed 2 bases at V and 9 bases at J, with 19 bases between. The DNA of the CDR3 is TGTGCCAGCAGTTACCTCGATCGACGCCGGCGGGCCCAGTACTTC. Amino acids: CASSYLDRRRRAQYF.

This clonotype occurred a few times. V and J are TRBV20-1 and TRBJ2-7; maybe TRBD2 (6 bases). This CDR3 has 10 residues. Germline V lookup: CDR1 DFQATT, CDR2 SNEGSKA (reference sequence). V was shortened by 6 bases and J by 5 bases, with 8 bases between the two germline ends. CDR3 nucleotides: TGCAGTGCCTGGGGGGACGAGCAGTACTTC. As protein: CSAWGDEQYF.

This clonotype was picked up a small number of times. This sequence joins TRBV5-8 and TRBJ2-2; 9 bases align to TRBD1. V trimming: 3 bases; J trimming: 4 bases; junction bases outside the gene matches: 7. The CDR3 contains 16 residues. Germline assignment: CDR1 SGHTS and CDR2 YDEGEE. The CDR3 loop is CASSSTGGTVTGELFF. The CDR3 DNA follows: TGTGCCAGCAGCTCGACAGGGGGGACGGTCACCGGGGAGCTGTTTTTT.

This clonotype was counted between two and nine times. J is TRBJ2-3 and V is TRBV7-2; D call uncertain. Trimming removed 2 bases from V and 7 bases from J, with 1 base in between. The length of the CDR3 is 10 residues. CDR1 and CDR2 (germline): SGHTA, FQGNSA. CDR3 bases: TGTGCCAGCAGCTTAAATACGCAGTATTTT. This translates into CASSLNTQYF.

This rearrangement joins TRBV5-1 to TRBJ1-5, with 9 nucleotides matching TRBD1. V was clipped by 0 bases and J by 2 bases; unmatched bases: 3. Germline V gives CDR1 SGHRS, CDR2 YFSETQ. CDR3 length equals 16 residues. The DNA for the CDR3 is TGCGCCAGCAGCTTGGGACAGGGGGTCGGCAATCAGCCCCAGCATTTT. Encoded protein: CASSLGQGVGNQPQHF. The whole variable domain, remainder taken from reference TRBV5-1 and TRBJ1-5, is KAGVTQTPRYLIKTRGQQVTLSCSPISGHRSVSWYQQTPGQGLQFLFEYFSETQRNKGNFPGRFSGRQFSNSRSEMNVSTLELGDSALYLCASSLGQGVGNQPQHFGDGTRLSIL.

Only a few counts were recorded for this clonotype. This chain links TRBV7-9 with TRBJ1-2, with a weak D call TRBD1 (6 bases). The germline V gene has CDR1 SEHNR and CDR2 FQNEAQ (reference sequence). Trimming took off 11 bases at V and 3 bases at J, with 25 bases between the two ends. The CDR3 spans 16 residues. The CDR3 sequence is CAGRGTMAGAYYGYTF. CDR3 bases: TGTGCCGGCCGTGGGACTATGGCAGGGGCCTACTATGGCTACACCTTC.

In this sample, this clonotype turned up a few times. This chain connects TRBV3-1 to TRBJ2-7; TRBD1 aligns across 9 bases. Germline CDR1 reads LGHDT; CDR2 reads YNNKEL (reference sequence). V shed 11 bases and J 6 bases; nucleotides not matched to a gene: 8. This CDR3 is 12 amino acids long. The CDR3 reads CAAGRQGGEQYF. The CDR3 DNA sequence: TGTGCCGCGGGGAGACAGGGGGGCGAGCAGTACTTC.

The J gene is TRBJ2-1, the V gene TRBV11-2; 11 nucleotides align to TRBD2. Trimming at V came to 9 bases and at J to 5 bases, leaving 21 bases not matched to a gene. Germline values: CDR1 SGHAT, CDR2 FQNNGV. The CDR3 loop spans 19 amino acids. Here the CDR3 reads CASLLSGTSGTATDNEQFF. The CDR3 DNA is TGTGCCAGTCTATTGTCCGGGACTAGCGGAACCGCAACCGACAATGAGCAGTTCTTC.

The chain couples TRBV10-3 to TRBJ1-1; D remains unclear. CDR1 is ENHRY, CDR2 SYGVKD, per germline. The CDR3 totals 11 residues. Trimming stripped 9 bases from V and 5 bases from J, with 10 bases between. CDR3 in DNA: TGTGCCATATCTCCCGGGACTGAAGCTTTCTTT. Its protein product is CAISPGTEAFF.

This clonotype was observed a few times. The rearrangement links TRBV30 to TRBJ2-3; TRBD2 matches 8 bases. CDR1 and CDR2 from the germline V gene are GTSNPN and SVGIG (reference sequence). This CDR3 comprises 14 residues. With 2 bases clipped from V and 6 bases from J, the junction kept 7 bases outside the gene matches. In DNA, the CDR3 is TGTGCCTGGAGTCCCGGGGGGGTTGGGGATACGCAGTATTTT. Translating it yields CAWSPGGVGDTQYF.

CDR3 in amino acids: CASSQEGQGDTGELFF. CDR3 DNA sequence: TGCGCCAGCAGCCAAGAGGGACAGGGTGACACCGGGGAGCTGTTTTTT. This sequence joins TRBV4-1 and TRBJ2-2; 9 bases map to TRBD1. This CDR3 has 16 residues. V was clipped by 0 bases and J by 3 bases; unmatched bases: 2. Germline V gene sequence: CDR1 MGHRA, CDR2 YSYEKL.

The chain links TRBV11-3 to TRBJ2-1, with D possibly matching TRBD1 (6 bases). There are 15 residues in the CDR3. Germline-derived CDR1 and CDR2 are SGHNT and YENEEA. V was clipped by 1 base and J by 2 bases, with 9 bases between them. The CDR3 loop is CASSLGGQPYNEQFF. For the CDR3, the DNA is TGTGCCAGCAGCTTAGGAGGACAGCCCTACAATGAGCAGTTCTTC.

The rearrangement links TRBV1 to TRBJ2-3; the D segment call TRBD2 is taken from the table without a DNA check. TRBV1 has pseudogene status. The CDR3 covers 18 residues. The CDR3 loop reads CTSSQENLGLAGADTQYF. CDR3 bases: TGCACCAGCAGCCAAGAAAACCTTGGACTAGCGGGGGCGGATACGCAGTATTTT.

The chain combines TRBV5-6 with TRBJ2-7; D possibly matches TRBD1 or TRBD2 (6 bases each). From germline, CDR1 is SGHDT and CDR2 YYEEEE. V lost 4 bases and J 5 bases, leaving 25 bases between the germline ends. CDR3 length equals 17 residues. The CDR3 bases are TGTGCCAGCAGCCGACTGGGGGGCGCGGTGTCTGTCCACGAGCAGTACTTC. This sequence encodes CASSRLGGAVSVHEQYF.

This chain uses TRBV7-2 with TRBJ1-3; no firm D call. V was trimmed by 0 bases and J by 0 bases, leaving 9 bases between them. This CDR3 comprises 16 residues. Germline loops: CDR1 SGHTA, CDR2 FQGNSA. The CDR3 nucleotides read TGTGCCAGCAGCTTAGCCCCAGGCTCCTCTGGAAACACCATATATTTT. It is translated as CASSLAPGSSGNTIYF.

In its sample, this clonotype was seen many times. The chain employs TRBV10-2 and TRBJ2-5, with D perhaps TRBD1 or TRBD2 (5 bases each). Germline-derived CDR1 and CDR2 are WSHSY and SAAADI. This CDR3 is 12 amino acids long. Trimming took 5 bases from V and 5 from J, leaving 9 bases between them. CDR3 sequence: CASSLGPETQYF. CDR3 nucleotide sequence: TGCGCCAGCAGTCTGGGACCGGAGACCCAGTACTTC.

J is TRBJ2-3 and V is TRBV19; 8 bases map to TRBD1. Trimming cost V 7 bases and J 2 bases; bases outside gene matches: 11. CDR1 and CDR2 (germline): LNHDA, SQIVND (reference sequence). This CDR3 region has 16 residues. The CDR3 reads CASTFQSGQDTDTQYF. The CDR3 nucleotides are TGTGCCAGTACCTTCCAGTCGGGACAGGACACAGATACGCAGTATTTT.

This chain connects TRBV7-6 to TRBJ1-2; possible D gene TRBD1, 5 bases. CDR1 is SGHVS, CDR2 FNYEAQ, per germline. The CDR3 length is 16 residues. V dropped 1 base and J dropped 4 bases, with 16 bases sitting between them. CDR3 protein: CASSLGVAGSRYGYTF. The CDR3 bases are TGTGCCAGCAGCTTAGGAGTGGCAGGGTCCCGCTATGGCTACACCTTC.

The chain is built from TRBV20-1 and TRBJ2-4; 10 bases map to TRBD1. The CDR3 totals 15 residues. The V and J ends lost 3 bases and 1 base, in that order; junction bases with no gene match: 3. The germline V gene encodes CDR1 DFQATT and CDR2 SNEGSKA (reference sequence). The CDR3 here is CSASRQGAAKNIQYF. CDR3 bases: TGCAGTGCTAGCCGACAGGGGGCGGCCAAAAACATTCAGTACTTC.

The J gene is TRBJ2-3, the V gene TRBV28; D is ambiguous. Germline lookup yields CDR1 MDHEN and CDR2 SYDVKM. V dropped 5 bases and J dropped 1 base, with 10 bases sitting between them. The length of the CDR3 is 14 residues. This chain's CDR3 is CASSRRFGTDTQYF. The CDR3 nucleotides are TGTGCCAGCAGTCGAAGGTTCGGCACAGATACGCAGTATTTT. Full variable domain (remainder filled in from reference TRBV28 and TRBJ2-3): DVKVTQSSRYLVKRTGEKVFLECVQDMDHENMFWYRQDPGLGLRLIYFSYDVKMKEKGDIPEGYSVSREKKERFSLILESASTNQTSMYLCASSRRFGTDTQYFGPGTRLTVL.

This clonotype was observed a handful of times. The chain is built from TRBV6-5 and TRBJ2-1, with TRBD2 identical over 7 bases. The CDR3 length is 17 residues. Germline assignment: CDR1 MNHEY and CDR2 SVGAGI. The V segment lost 2 bases and the J segment 3 bases; nucleotides outside the gene matches: 10. The chain's CDR3 is CASSYSRTGGIYNEQFF. The CDR3 nucleotides read TGTGCCAGCAGTTACAGTCGTACGGGAGGAATCTACAATGAGCAGTTCTTC.

This sequence joins TRBV5-1 and TRBJ2-5; 8 bases match TRBD1. Germline V gives CDR1 SGHRS, CDR2 YFSETQ. With 4 bases clipped from V and 5 bases from J, the junction kept 7 bases outside the gene matches. The CDR3 extends over 14 amino acids. CDR3 residues: CASSHGQGRETQYF. In DNA form, the CDR3 reads TGCGCCAGCAGCCACGGACAGGGTCGTGAGACCCAGTACTTC.